These 23 T cell receptor beta chains share one sample of origin, sequenced in a study of CD8 T cells in ankylosing spondylitis. TCRdb re-called the 5' RACE reads through MiXCR, storing one row per CDR3 protein. Of roughly 250,000 distinct CDR3 sequences detected, roughly 8.6% appear once; the ten largest clones hold around 6.8%. Sequenced input: blood, either unsorted or a sorted T cell fraction (not recorded which). These TCRs come from a male donor with ankylosing spondylitis or in good health (not recorded which).

This clonotype was recorded a few times. This chain joins TRBV30 and TRBJ2-7, with D possibly matching TRBD2 (5 bases). Germline assignment: CDR1 GTSNPN and CDR2 SVGIG (reference sequence). V lost 4 bases, J lost 2 bases, and 12 bases lay in between. This CDR3 contains 13 residues. The CDR3 sequence: CAWTGILPYEQYF. Written as DNA, the CDR3 is TGTGCCTGGACGGGGATACTACCCTACGAGCAGTACTTC.

This clonotype was seen many times. J is TRBJ2-1 and V is TRBV12-3 or TRBV12-4, with 8 bases aligning to TRBD2. V shed 4 bases, J shed 1 base, and the junction held 6 bases outside the gene matches. This CDR3 has 16 residues. The CDR3 sequence: CASSSERGNSYNEQFF. Here the CDR3 DNA reads TGTGCCAGCAGTTCAGAGCGGGGGAATTCCTACAATGAGCAGTTCTTC.

Regarding this clonotype: A read error is possible here, since a much larger clone lies one base away. The V and J genes are TRBV6-1 and TRBJ1-4; D gene unclear. From germline, CDR1 is MNHNS and CDR2 SASEGT. The V and J ends lost 1 base and 15 bases respectively, with 9 bases between them. CDR3 length: 11 amino acids. CDR3 residues: CASSEDSVLFF. The CDR3 nucleotides are TGTGCCAGCAGTGAAGACTCGGTTTTGTTTTTT.

In the case of this clonotype: Relative to the germline gene, one junction end is altered; a read error may explain this. The rearrangement joins TRBV6-2 or TRBV6-3 to TRBJ1-4; D remains unclear. The CDR3 length is 15 residues. Germline V gene data show CDR1 as MNHEY and CDR2 as SVGEGT. DNA of the CDR3: TGTGCCAGCAGAAACTCCGACCTGAGACGGGTCCGGAAGCATTTT. Its protein product is CASRNSDLRRVRKHF.

This clonotype showed up many times. The chain joins TRBV4-2 to TRBJ2-2; tentative D call: TRBD2 (6 bases). The germline V gene has CDR1 LGHNA and CDR2 YNFKEQ. V was pared by 0 bases and J by 8 bases, with 10 bases between. The CDR3 consists of 14 residues. CDR3 DNA sequence: TGTGCCAGCAGCCAAGACGGGGAGGTGGGGGAGCTGTTTTTT. This codes for CASSQDGEVGELFF.

This clonotype was counted many times. The gene calls are TRBV10-3 and TRBJ2-7; weak D call: TRBD1 (6 bases). The length of the CDR3 is 11 residues. The V end was cut by 3 bases, the J end by 6 bases, with 6 bases between. Germline V gene data show CDR1 as ENHRY and CDR2 as SYGVKD. CDR3 nucleotide sequence: TGTGCCATCAGTGAAGGGGGCGAGCAGTACTTC. Translated, it gives CAISEGGEQYF.

This clonotype has ten or more counts. This chain connects TRBV6-4 to TRBJ2-1, with a weak D call TRBD1 (5 bases). The CDR3 spans 14 residues. Trimming removed 2 bases at V and 10 bases at J, with 15 bases between. The germline V gene has CDR1 MRHNA and CDR2 SNTAGT. The CDR3 is CASSDAQGSEEQFF. CDR3 nucleotide sequence: TGTGCCAGCAGTGACGCGCAGGGTTCCGAGGAGCAGTTCTTC.

This clonotype was found many times. The rearrangement joins TRBV28 to TRBJ2-3, with D perhaps given as TRBD1 or TRBD2 (5 bases each). The CDR3 has 13 amino acids. Germline V CDR1 and CDR2: MDHEN, SYDVKM. V was clipped by 6 bases and J by 0 bases, with 7 bases between them. CDR3 sequence (DNA): TGTGCCAGCAGATGGGACAGCACAGATACGCAGTATTTT. It encodes CASRWDSTDTQYF.

This clonotype was seen at least ten times. One end of the junction is discordant with germline, which a read error may explain. The rearrangement uses TRBV7-7 and TRBJ2-5; TRBD1 matches 8 bases. Germline V CDR1 and CDR2: SSHAT, FNYEAQ (reference sequence). The CDR3 has 14 amino acids. The CDR3 loop is CASSLTGGVETQYF. DNA of the CDR3: TGTGCTAGCAGCTTAACAGGGGGAGTGGAGACCCAGTACTTC.

This clonotype was counted at least ten times. This chain connects TRBV7-6 to TRBJ1-4; D not certain. The V and J ends lost 4 bases and 6 bases respectively, with 9 bases between them. Germline CDR1 SGHVS, CDR2 FNYEAQ. The CDR3 has 13 amino acids. The CDR3 loop reads CASSSSGYEKLFF. The CDR3 DNA sequence: TGTGCCAGCAGCTCTTCCGGTTATGAAAAACTGTTTTTT.

This clonotype came up a few times. The chain couples TRBV7-9 to TRBJ2-1; D gene ambiguous. Looked up from germline, CDR1 is SEHNR and CDR2 is FQNEAQ (reference sequence). The CDR3 runs 13 residues. The V end lost 1 base, the J end lost 7 bases, and 8 bases lay between the germline ends. CDR3 amino acids: CASSLGIRNEQFF. CDR3 coding DNA: TGTGCCAGCAGCTTAGGTATTCGGAATGAGCAGTTCTTC. The full variable domain, in which reference TRBV7-9 and TRBJ2-1 provide the parts outside the CDR3, is DTGVSQNPRHKITKRGQNVTFRCDPISEHNRLYWYRQTLGQGPEFLTYFQNEAQLEKSRLLSDRFSAERPKGSFSTLEIQRTEQGDSAMYLCASSLGIRNEQFFGPGTRLTVL.

This clonotype was seen at least ten times. V and J are TRBV9 and TRBJ2-1, with a weak D call TRBD1 (6 bases). The CDR3 length is 16 residues. The V gene's germline CDR1 is SGDLS and CDR2 YYNGEE. The V end lost 0 bases, the J end lost 5 bases, and 15 bases lay between the germline ends. DNA of the CDR3: TGTGCCAGCAGCGTAGAGTGGGGGCCAGCGAACAATGAGCAGTTCTTC. Translation gives CASSVEWGPANNEQFF.

This clonotype was seen many times. This rearrangement joins TRBV4-1 to TRBJ2-3; D might be TRBD2 (6 bases). Germline loops: CDR1 MGHRA, CDR2 YSYEKL. This CDR3 is 15 amino acids long. Trimming removed 3 bases at V and 4 bases at J, with 14 bases between. The CDR3 sequence: CASSQKRGGPDTQYF. Here the CDR3 DNA reads TGCGCCAGCAGCCAGAAGAGGGGAGGACCAGATACGCAGTATTTT.

This clonotype was detected ten times or more. The chain's CDR3 is CSAIKRGVLPDTQYF. The CDR3 DNA follows: TGCAGTGCTATCAAAAGGGGGGTTTTGCCAGATACGCAGTATTTT. The V and J genes are TRBV20-1 and TRBJ2-3; either TRBD1 or TRBD2 may supply D (6 bases each). CDR3 length equals 15 residues. V gave up 4 bases and J gave up 4 bases, with 18 bases separating them. The germline V gene has CDR1 DFQATT and CDR2 SNEGSKA (reference sequence).

This clonotype was seen repeatedly, ten times or more. V is TRBV20-1 and J is TRBJ1-1; 7 nucleotides agree with TRBD1. Germline V gene data show CDR1 as DFQATT and CDR2 as SNEGSKA (reference sequence). The CDR3 spans 13 residues. V shed 4 bases, J shed 1 base, and the junction held 3 bases outside the gene matches. CDR3 nucleotides: TGCAGTGCTATTCAGGGGGGGAACACTGAAGCTTTCTTT. Translated: CSAIQGGNTEAFF.

This clonotype was found many times. The chain combines TRBV12-3 or TRBV12-4 with TRBJ2-1, with D maybe TRBD2 (6 bases). Between the trimmed V and J ends, which lost 6 bases and 9 bases, there was a span of 9 bases. The CDR3 is 11 residues long. CDR3 nucleotides: TGTGCCAGCAGACACGGGGGTGAGCAGTTCTTC. This encodes CASRHGGEQFF.

In its sample, this clonotype was seen many times. The chain is built from TRBV24-1 and TRBJ2-2; D not resolved. The CDR3 is made up of 13 amino acids. The V end was cut by 1 base, the J end by 9 bases, with 8 bases between. Germline V gene lookup returns CDR1 KGHDR and CDR2 SFDVKD. The CDR3 spells CATSDFGSRELFF. In DNA, the CDR3 is TGTGCCACCAGTGATTTCGGCAGCAGGGAGCTGTTTTTT.

This clonotype was picked up many times. The V gene is TRBV29-1, the J gene TRBJ1-2, with D tentatively TRBD1 (6 bases). The CDR3 length is 11 residues. The germline V gene has CDR1 SQVTM and CDR2 ANQGSEA. The V end lost 5 bases, the J end lost 2 bases, and 6 bases lay between the germline ends. In nucleotides, the CDR3 is TGCAGCGTTAGGGGGAACTATGGCTACACCTTC. Encoded protein: CSVRGNYGYTF. The variable domain in full, with the rest retrieved from reference TRBV29-1 and TRBJ1-2, is SAVISQKPSRDICQRGTSLTIQCQVDSQVTMMFWYRQQPGQSLTLIATANQGSEATYESGFVIDKFPISRPNLTFSTLTVSNMSPEDSSIYLCSVRGNYGYTFGSGTRLTVV.

V usage is TRBV29-1 and J usage is TRBJ2-3; 7 nucleotides align to TRBD1. The germline V gene encodes CDR1 SQVTM and CDR2 ANQGSEA. The CDR3 is made up of 18 amino acids. With 6 bases clipped from V and 2 bases from J, the junction kept 20 bases outside the gene matches. The CDR3: CSVLGRQGFSPSTDTQYF. The DNA of the CDR3 is TGCAGCGTCTTAGGTCGACAGGGTTTCTCTCCCTCCACAGATACGCAGTATTTT.

This clonotype was seen many times. The chain has TRBV7-6 and TRBJ2-3; 8 bases are shared with TRBD1. Germline CDR1 reads SGHVS; CDR2 reads FNYEAQ. J was trimmed by 0 bases and V by 3 bases; bases with no gene match: 5. The CDR3 loop spans 16 amino acids. The CDR3 nucleotides read TGTGCCAGCAGCTTGGACAGGGATCATAGCACAGATACGCAGTATTTT. This translates into CASSLDRDHSTDTQYF.

Notes on this clonotype: Since a much larger clone is just one base distant, this may be a read error. V gene TRBV6-2 or TRBV6-3 combines with J gene TRBJ2-1; unclear D gene. This CDR3 is built from 13 residues. Germline V CDR1 and CDR2: MNHEY, SVGEGT. The CDR3 here is CASSTGPYNEQLF. The CDR3 DNA is TGTGCCAGCAGTACCGGACCCTACAATGAGCAGCTCTTC.

This clonotype has a count of ten or more. The chain links TRBV6-1 to TRBJ1-3, with D maybe TRBD1 (5 bases). Trimming removed 5 bases at V and 6 bases at J, with 17 bases between. This CDR3 has 15 amino acids. Germline CDR1 reads MNHNS; CDR2 reads SASEGT. CDR3 DNA sequence: TGTGCCAGCAGTCCCACGGGAGGGGCAACAAACACCATATATTTT. Translated: CASSPTGGATNTIYF.

This clonotype was found many times. Its ends do not fully match the called genes, so a read error is possible. The gene calls are TRBV5-1 and TRBJ1-1; D not certain. The germline gives CDR1 SGHRS, CDR2 YFSETQ. This CDR3 is built from 13 residues. The CDR3 here is CASSLGQNPEAFF. The CDR3 DNA reads as TGCGCCAGCAGCTTGGGGCAGAACCCTGAAGCTTTCTTT.